The source of this TCR beta chain is a study of cytomegalovirus exposure and HLA in healthy donors. As concerns this clone: Antigen unknown.

PCR primers comprised 60 Vbeta and 13 Jbeta primers. Original methodology: Around 80 million unique TCR beta chains, about 11 million of them shared, were counted by a later analysis. Libraries were prepared by immunoSEQ multiplex PCR; TCRdb keeps only in-frame clonotypes and omits some of them. V and J calls and clone size are as listed in that table; D and trimming were resolved from the DNA. Among about 190,000 clones listed, 83% were seen once. The germline V gene encodes CDR1 MRHNA and CDR2 SNTAGT. The CDR3 spans 14 residues. Trimming cost V 8 bases and J 1 base, with 11 bases left between them. Study results and limitations: Relative to the approximately 630-donor mean, N-insertions were reportedly fewer in an Asian-associated ancestry cluster in a later analysis. CMV serostatus stood as the only immune exposure information on hand. The analysis excluded some indistinguishable V segments, including TRBV6-2 and TRBV6-3.

The V call is TRBV6-4, the J call TRBJ2-2, with D tentatively TRBD2 (6 bases). The origin of this receptor is a man aged 35 to 55 in good health and CMV-seropositive. Material: PBMCs. CDR3 protein: CASALSGNTGELFF. The CDR3 region has the DNA TGTGCCAGCGCCCTTAGCGGGAACACCGGGGAGCTGTTTTTT.